What follows is one T cell receptor beta chain and its context. Its target is unknown. This entry belongs to a study of shared clonotypes between healthy human individuals. Study-level points and caveats: Large sequencing depth failed to make sorted-subset sequencing complete, rarefaction showed.

The assay was immunoSEQ multiplex PCR, and TCRdb's table has in-frame clones only and misses some. The sample lists over a million clones; about 77% were seen once. There are 12 residues in the CDR3. The V and J ends lost 10 bases and 4 bases, in that order; junction bases with no gene match: 4. Germline V CDR1 and CDR2: ENHRY, SYGVKD. The TCR was taken from a man between 18 and 35 years old in good health. V gene TRBV10-3 combines with J gene TRBJ1-1; 9 nucleotides line up with TRBD1. The sequencing input was memory CD4+ T cells sorted from blood. Subset of the sample: CD45RA-negative fraction. CDR3 loop: CATGTGITEAFF. CDR3 nucleotides: TGTGCCACAGGGACAGGGATCACTGAAGCTTTCTTT.